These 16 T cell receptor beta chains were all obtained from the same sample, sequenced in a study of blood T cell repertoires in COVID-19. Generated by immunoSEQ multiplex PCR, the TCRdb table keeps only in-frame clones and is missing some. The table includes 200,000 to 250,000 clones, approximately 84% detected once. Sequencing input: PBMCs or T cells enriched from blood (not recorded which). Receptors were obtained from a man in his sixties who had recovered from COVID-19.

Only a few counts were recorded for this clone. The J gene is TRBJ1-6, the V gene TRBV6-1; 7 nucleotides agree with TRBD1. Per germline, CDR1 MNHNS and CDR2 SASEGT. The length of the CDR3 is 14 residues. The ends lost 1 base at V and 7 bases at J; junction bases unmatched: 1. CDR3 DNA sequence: TGTGCCAGCAGTGAAGGAGGGGGCAATTCACCCCTCCACTTT. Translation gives CASSEGGGNSPLHF.

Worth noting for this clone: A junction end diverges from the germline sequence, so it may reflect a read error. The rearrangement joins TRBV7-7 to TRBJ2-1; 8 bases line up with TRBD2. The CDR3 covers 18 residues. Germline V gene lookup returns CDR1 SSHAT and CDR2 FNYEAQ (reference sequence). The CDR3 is CASSPIVAGLSSYNEQFF. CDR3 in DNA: TGTGCTAGCAGCCCTATAGTAGCGGGACTGAGTTCCTACAATGAGCAGTTCTTC.

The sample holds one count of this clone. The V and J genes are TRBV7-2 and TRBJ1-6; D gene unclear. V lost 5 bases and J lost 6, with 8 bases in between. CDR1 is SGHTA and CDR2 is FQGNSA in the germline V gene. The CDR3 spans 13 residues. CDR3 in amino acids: CASSPASNSPLHF. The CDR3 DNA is TGTGCCAGCAGCCCAGCTAGTAATTCACCCCTCCACTTT. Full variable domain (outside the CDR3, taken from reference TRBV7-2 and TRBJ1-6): GAGVSQSPSNKVTEKGKDVELRCDPISGHTALYWYRQSLGQGLEFLIYFQGNSAPDKSGLPSDRFSAERTGGSVSTLTIQRTQQEDSAVYLCASSPASNSPLHFGNGTRLTVT.

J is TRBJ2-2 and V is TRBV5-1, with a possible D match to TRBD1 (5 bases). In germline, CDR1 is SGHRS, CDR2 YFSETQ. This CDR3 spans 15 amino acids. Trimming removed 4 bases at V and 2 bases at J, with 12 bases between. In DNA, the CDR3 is TGCGCCAGCAGCATCGACAGTACCAACACCGGGGAGCTGTTTTTT. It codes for CASSIDSTNTGELFF.

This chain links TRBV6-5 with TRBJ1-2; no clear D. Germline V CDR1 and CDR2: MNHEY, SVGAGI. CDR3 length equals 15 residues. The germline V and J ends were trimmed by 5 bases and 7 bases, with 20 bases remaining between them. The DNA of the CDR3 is TGTGCCAGCAGTCGCCAACCCGACCGAGGAGGTGGCTACACCTTC. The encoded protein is CASSRQPDRGGGYTF.

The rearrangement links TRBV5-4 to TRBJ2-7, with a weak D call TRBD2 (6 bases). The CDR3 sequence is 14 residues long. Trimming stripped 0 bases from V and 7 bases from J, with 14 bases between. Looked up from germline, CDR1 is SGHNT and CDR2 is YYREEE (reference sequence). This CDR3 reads CASSLGRGSGEQYF. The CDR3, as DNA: TGTGCCAGCAGCTTGGGACGGGGGTCGGGGGAGCAGTACTTC.

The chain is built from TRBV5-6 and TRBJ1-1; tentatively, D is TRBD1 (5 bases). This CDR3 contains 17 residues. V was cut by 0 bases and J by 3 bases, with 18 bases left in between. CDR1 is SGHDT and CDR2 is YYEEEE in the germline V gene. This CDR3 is CASSLGLGPWGDTEAFF. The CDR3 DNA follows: TGTGCCAGCAGCTTGGGATTGGGTCCCTGGGGGGACACTGAAGCTTTCTTT.

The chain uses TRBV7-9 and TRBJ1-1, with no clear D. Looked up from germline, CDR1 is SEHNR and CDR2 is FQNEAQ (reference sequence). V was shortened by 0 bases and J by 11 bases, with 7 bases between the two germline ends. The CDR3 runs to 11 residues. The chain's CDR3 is CASSLASRAFF. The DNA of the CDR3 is TGTGCCAGCAGCTTAGCATCGAGGGCTTTCTTT. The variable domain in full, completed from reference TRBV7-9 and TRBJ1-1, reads DTGVSQNPRHKITKRGQNVTFRCDPISEHNRLYWYRQTLGQGPEFLTYFQNEAQLEKSRLLSDRFSAERPKGSFSTLEIQRTEQGDSAMYLCASSLASRAFFGQGTRLTVV.

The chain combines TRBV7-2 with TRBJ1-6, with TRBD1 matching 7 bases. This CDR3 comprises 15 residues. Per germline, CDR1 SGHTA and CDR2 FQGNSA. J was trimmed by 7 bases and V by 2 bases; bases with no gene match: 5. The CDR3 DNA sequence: TGTGCCAGCAGCTTATCGCCACAGGGGAATTCACCCCTCCACTTT. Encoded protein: CASSLSPQGNSPLHF.

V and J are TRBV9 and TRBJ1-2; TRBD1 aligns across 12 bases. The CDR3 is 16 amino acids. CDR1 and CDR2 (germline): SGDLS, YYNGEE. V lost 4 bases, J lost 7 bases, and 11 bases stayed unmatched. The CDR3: CASSKEVGQGASGYTF. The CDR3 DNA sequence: TGTGCCAGCAGCAAAGAGGTGGGACAGGGGGCGAGTGGCTACACCTTC.

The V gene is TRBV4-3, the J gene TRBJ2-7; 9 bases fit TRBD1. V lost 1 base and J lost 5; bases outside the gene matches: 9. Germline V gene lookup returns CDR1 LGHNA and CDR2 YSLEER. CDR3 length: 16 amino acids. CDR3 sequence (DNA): TGCGCCAGCAGCCAAGGATTTTCCGGGACAGGGAACGAGCAGTACTTC. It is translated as CASSQGFSGTGNEQYF.

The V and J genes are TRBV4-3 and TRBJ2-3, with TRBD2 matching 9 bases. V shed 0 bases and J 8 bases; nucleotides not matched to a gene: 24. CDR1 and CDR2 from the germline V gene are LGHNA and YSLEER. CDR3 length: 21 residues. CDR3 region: CASSQDLPGIAGASSRVTQYF. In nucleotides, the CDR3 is TGCGCCAGCAGCCAAGATCTCCCCGGGATAGCGGGGGCCTCCTCTCGAGTTACGCAGTATTTT.

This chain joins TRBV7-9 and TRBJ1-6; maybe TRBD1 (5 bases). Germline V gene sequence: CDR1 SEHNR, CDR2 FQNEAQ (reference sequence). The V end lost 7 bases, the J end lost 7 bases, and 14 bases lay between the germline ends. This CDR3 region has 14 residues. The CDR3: CASTRGGANSPLHF. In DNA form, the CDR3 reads TGTGCCAGCACCCGGGGAGGGGCGAATTCACCCCTCCACTTT.

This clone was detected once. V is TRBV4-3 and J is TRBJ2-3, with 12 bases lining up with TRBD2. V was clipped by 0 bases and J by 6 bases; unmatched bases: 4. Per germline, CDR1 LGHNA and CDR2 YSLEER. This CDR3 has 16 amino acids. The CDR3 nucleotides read TGCGCCAGCAGCCAAGAGTCTAGCGGGGGGGCCGATACGCAGTATTTT. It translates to CASSQESSGGADTQYF.

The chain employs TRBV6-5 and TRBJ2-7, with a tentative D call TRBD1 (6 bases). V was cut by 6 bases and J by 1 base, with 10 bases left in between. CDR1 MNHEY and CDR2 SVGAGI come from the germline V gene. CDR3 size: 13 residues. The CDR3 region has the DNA TGTGCCAGCAGCGGGACACCTTCCTACGAGCAGTACTTC. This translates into CASSGTPSYEQYF.

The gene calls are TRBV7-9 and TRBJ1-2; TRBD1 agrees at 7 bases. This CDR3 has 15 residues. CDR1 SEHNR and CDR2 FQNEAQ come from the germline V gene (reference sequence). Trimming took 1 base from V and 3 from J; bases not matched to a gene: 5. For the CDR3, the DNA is TGTGCCAGCAGCTTAGGCAGGGGGAAGGACTATGGCTACACCTTC. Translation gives CASSLGRGKDYGYTF.